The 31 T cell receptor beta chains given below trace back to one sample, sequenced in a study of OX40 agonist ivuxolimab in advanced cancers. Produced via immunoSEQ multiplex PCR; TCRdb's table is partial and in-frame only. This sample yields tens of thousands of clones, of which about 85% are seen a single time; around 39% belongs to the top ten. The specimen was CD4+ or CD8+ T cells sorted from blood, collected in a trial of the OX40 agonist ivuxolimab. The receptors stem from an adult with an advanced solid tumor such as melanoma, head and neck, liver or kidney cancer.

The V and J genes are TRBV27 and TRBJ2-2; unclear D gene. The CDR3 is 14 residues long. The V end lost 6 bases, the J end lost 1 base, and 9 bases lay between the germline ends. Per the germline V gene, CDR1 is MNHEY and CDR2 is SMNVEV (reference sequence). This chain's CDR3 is CASRVIGNTGELFF. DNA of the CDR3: TGTGCCAGCAGGGTGATCGGGAACACCGGGGAGCTGTTTTTT.

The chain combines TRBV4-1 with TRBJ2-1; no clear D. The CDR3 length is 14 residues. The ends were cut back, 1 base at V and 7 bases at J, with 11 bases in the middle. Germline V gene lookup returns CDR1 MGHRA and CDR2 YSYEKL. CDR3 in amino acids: CASSQVGLSNEQFF. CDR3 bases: TGCGCCAGCAGCCAAGTAGGGCTTTCAAATGAGCAGTTCTTC.

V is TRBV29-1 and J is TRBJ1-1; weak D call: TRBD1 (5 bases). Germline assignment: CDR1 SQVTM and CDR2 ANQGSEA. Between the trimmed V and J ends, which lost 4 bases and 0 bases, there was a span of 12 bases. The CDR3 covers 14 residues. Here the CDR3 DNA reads TGCAGCGTTGCCGGGGGACGGGTGAACACTGAAGCTTTCTTT. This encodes CSVAGGRVNTEAFF.

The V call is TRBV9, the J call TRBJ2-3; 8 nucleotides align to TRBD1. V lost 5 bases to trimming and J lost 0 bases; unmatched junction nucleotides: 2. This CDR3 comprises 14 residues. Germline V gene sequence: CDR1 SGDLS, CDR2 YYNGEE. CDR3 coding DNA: TGTGCCAGCAGTCGGGACAGGAGCACAGATACGCAGTATTTT. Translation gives CASSRDRSTDTQYF.

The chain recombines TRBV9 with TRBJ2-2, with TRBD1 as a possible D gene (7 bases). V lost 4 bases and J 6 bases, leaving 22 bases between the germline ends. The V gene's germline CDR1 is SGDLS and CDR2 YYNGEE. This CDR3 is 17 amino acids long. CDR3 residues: CASSPLGRGVGAGELFF. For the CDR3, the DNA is TGTGCCAGCAGCCCCTTGGGCAGGGGGGTGGGAGCCGGGGAGCTGTTTTTT.

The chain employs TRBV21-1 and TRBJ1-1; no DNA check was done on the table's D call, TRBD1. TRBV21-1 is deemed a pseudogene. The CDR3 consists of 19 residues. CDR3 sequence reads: CASSLLDRPECDENTEAFF. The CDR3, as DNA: TGTGCCAGCAGCCTGCTGGACAGACCCGAATGCGATGAGAACACTGAAGCTTTCTTT.

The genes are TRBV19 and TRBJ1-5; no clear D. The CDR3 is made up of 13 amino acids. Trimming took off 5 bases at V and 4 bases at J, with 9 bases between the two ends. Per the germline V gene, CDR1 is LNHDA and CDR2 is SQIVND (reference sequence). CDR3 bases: TGTGCCAGTAGTTGGACGGAAAATCAGCCCCAGCATTTT. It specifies CASSWTENQPQHF.

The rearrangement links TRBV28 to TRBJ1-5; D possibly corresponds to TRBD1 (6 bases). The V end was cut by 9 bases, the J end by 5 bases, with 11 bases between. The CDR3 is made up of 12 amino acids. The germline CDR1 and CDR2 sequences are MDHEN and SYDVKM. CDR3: CASGTPHQPQHF. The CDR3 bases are TGTGCCAGTGGGACACCTCATCAGCCCCAGCATTTT.

The DNA of the CDR3 is TGTGCCAGCACCAAAGGGGACTTGGATTACAATGAGCAGTTCTTC. It is translated as CASTKGDLDYNEQFF. This chain uses TRBV28 with TRBJ2-1; tentative D call: TRBD2 (6 bases). This CDR3 has 15 residues. Germline V gene sequence: CDR1 MDHEN, CDR2 SYDVKM. Trimming pared 7 bases from V and 4 bases from J, leaving 17 bases between.

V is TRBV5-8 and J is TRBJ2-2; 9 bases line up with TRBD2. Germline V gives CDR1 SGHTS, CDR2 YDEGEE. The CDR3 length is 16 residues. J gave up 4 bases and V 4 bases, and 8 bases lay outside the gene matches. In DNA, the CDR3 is TGTGCCAGCAGCCCCCTGACTAGCGGTCTCACCGGGGAGCTGTTTTTT. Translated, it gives CASSPLTSGLTGELFF.

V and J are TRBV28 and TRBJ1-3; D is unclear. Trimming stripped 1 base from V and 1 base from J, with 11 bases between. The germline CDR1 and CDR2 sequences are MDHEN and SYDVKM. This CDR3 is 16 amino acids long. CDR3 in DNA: TGTGCCAGCAGTTTATTCGAAGACACTTCTGGAAACACCATATATTTT. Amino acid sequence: CASSLFEDTSGNTIYF.

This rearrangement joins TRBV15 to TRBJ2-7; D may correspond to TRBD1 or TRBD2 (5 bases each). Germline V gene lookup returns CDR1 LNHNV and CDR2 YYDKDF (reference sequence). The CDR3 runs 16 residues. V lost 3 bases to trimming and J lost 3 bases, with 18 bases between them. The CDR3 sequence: CATSSPLGTRLYEQYF. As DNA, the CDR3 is TGTGCCACCAGCAGTCCTTTGGGGACGCGACTCTACGAGCAGTACTTC.

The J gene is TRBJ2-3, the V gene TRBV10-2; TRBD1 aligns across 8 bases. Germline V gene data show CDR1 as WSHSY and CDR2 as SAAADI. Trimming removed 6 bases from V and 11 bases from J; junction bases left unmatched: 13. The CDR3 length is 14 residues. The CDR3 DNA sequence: TGCGCCAGCAGCAGAACCTGGACAGGGCCGAGGCAGTATTTT. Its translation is CASSRTWTGPRQYF.

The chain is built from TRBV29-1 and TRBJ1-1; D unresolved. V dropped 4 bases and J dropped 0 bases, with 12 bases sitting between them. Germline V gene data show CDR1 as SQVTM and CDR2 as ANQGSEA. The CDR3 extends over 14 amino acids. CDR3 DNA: TGCAGCGTTGTATGGCCGGAGATGAACACTGAAGCTTTCTTT. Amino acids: CSVVWPEMNTEAFF.

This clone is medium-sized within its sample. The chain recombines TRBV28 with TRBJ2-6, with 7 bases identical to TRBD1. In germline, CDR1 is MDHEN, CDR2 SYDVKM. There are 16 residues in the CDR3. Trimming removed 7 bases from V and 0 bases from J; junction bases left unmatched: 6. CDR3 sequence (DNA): TGTGCCAGCACGACAGGGACCCTCTCTGGGGCCAACGTCCTGACTTTC. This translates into CASTTGTLSGANVLTF.

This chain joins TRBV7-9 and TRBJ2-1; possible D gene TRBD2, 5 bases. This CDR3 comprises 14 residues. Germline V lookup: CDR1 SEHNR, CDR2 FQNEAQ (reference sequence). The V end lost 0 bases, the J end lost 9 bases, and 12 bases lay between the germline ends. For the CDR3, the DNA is TGTGCCAGCAGCTTAGCGGGCGGTGGAGGTGAGCAGTTCTTC. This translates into CASSLAGGGGEQFF.

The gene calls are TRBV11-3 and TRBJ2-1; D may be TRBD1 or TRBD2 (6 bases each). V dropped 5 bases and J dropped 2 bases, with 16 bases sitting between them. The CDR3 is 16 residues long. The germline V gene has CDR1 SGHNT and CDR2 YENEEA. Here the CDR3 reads CASSPGQGRTYNEQFF. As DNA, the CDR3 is TGTGCCAGCAGCCCAGGCCAGGGGAGGACCTACAATGAGCAGTTCTTC.

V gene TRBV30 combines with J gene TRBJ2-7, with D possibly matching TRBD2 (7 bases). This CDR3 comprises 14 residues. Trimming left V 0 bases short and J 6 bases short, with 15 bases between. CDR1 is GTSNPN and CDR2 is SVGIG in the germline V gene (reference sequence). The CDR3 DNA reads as TGTGCCTGGAGTGTAGGGGGGGAGGTGGGCGAGCAGTACTTC. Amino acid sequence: CAWSVGGEVGEQYF. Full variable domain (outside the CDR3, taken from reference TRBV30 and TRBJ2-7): SQTIHQWPATLVQPVGSPLSLECTVEGTSNPNLYWYRQAAGRGLQLLFYSVGIGQISSEVPQNLSASRPQDRQFILSSKKLLLSDSGFYLCAWSVGGEVGEQYFGPGTRLTVT.

CDR3 coding DNA: TGCGCCAGCAGTGCCCCGGGACTAGCGGGTTACGAGCAGTACTTC. Encoded protein: CASSAPGLAGYEQYF. This chain links TRBV10-2 with TRBJ2-7; 12 bases are shared with TRBD2. Per germline, CDR1 WSHSY and CDR2 SAAADI. With 4 bases clipped from V and 4 bases from J, the junction kept 5 bases outside the gene matches. The CDR3 totals 15 residues.

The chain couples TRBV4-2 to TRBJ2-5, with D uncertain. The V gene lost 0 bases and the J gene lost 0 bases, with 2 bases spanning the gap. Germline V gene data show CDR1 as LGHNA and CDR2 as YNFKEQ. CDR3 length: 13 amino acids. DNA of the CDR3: TGTGCCAGCAGCCAAGAACACCAAGAGACCCAGTACTTC. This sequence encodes CASSQEHQETQYF.

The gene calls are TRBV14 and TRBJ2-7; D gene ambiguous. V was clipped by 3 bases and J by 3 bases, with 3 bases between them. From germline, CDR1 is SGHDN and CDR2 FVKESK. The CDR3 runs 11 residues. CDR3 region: CASSQGYEQYF. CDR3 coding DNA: TGTGCCAGCAGCCAGGGCTACGAGCAGTACTTC. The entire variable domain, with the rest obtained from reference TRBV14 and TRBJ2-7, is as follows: EAGVTQFPSHSVIEKGQTVTLRCDPISGHDNLYWYRRVMGKEIKFLLHFVKESKQDESGMPNNRFLAERTGGTYSTLKVQPAELEDSGVYFCASSQGYEQYFGPGTRLTVT.

The DNA for the CDR3 is TGTGCCACCAGCAGACCTCCCATGCTAGGGGGGCCGGACAAGGAGACCCAGTACTTC. Protein sequence: CATSRPPMLGGPDKETQYF. V usage is TRBV15 and J usage is TRBJ2-5; D possibly uses TRBD1 or TRBD2 (6 bases each). The germline V and J ends were trimmed by 2 bases and 5 bases, with 27 bases remaining between them. The CDR3 is made up of 19 amino acids. From germline, CDR1 is LNHNV and CDR2 YYDKDF (reference sequence).

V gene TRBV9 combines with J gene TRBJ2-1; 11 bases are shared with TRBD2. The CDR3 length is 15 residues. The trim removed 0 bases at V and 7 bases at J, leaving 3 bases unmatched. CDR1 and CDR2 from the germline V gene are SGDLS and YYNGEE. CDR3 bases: TGTGCCAGCAGCGTAGTAGCGGGAGGGCCTAATGAGCAGTTCTTC. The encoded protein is CASSVVAGGPNEQFF.

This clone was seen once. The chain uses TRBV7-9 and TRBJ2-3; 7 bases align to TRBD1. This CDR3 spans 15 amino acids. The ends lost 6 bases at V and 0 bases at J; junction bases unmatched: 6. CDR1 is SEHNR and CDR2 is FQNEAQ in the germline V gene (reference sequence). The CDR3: CASRGTGVSTDTQYF. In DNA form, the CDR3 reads TGTGCCAGCAGAGGCACAGGGGTTAGCACAGATACGCAGTATTTT.

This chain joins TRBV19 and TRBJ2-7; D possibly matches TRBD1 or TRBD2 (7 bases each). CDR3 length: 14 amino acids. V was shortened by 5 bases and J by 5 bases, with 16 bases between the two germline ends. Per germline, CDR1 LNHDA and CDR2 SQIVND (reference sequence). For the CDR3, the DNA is TGTGCCAGTAGTCACCAGGGGGAGGGTAACGAGCAGTACTTC. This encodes CASSHQGEGNEQYF.

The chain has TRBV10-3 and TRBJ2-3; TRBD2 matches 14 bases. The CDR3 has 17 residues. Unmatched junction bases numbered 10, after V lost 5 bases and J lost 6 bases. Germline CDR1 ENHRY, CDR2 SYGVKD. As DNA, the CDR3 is TGTGCCATCAGTACTGGGACTAGCGGGAGTTATTGGGATACGCAGTATTTT. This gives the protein CAISTGTSGSYWDTQYF.

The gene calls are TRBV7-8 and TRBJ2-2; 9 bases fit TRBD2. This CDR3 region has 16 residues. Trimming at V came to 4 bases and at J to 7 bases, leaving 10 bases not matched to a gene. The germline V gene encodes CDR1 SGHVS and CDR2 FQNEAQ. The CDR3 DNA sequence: TGTGCCAGCAGCTCCCATGGGACTAGCCAAGTCGGGGAGCTGTTTTTT. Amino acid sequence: CASSSHGTSQVGELFF.

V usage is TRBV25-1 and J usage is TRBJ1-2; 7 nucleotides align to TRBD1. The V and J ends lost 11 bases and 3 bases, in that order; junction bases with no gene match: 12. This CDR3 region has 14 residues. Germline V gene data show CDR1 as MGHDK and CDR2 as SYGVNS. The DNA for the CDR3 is TGTGCCTGCGGGGAGGCAGGGGGGTACTATGGCTACACCTTC. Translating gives CACGEAGGYYGYTF.

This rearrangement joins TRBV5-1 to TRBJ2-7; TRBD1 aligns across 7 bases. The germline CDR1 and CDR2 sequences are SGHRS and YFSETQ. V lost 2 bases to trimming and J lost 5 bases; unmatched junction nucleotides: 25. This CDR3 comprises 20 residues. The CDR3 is CASSFFGSLGTRGLDDEQYF. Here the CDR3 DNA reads TGCGCCAGCAGCTTTTTTGGGTCGCTTGGGACAAGGGGGCTTGACGACGAGCAGTACTTC.

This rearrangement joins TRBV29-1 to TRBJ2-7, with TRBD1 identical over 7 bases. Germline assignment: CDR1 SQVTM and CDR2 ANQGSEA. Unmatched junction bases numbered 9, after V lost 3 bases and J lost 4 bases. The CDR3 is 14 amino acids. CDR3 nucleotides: TGCAGCGTTGAGTCCAGGGGGAAGGGATACGAGCAGTACTTC. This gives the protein CSVESRGKGYEQYF.

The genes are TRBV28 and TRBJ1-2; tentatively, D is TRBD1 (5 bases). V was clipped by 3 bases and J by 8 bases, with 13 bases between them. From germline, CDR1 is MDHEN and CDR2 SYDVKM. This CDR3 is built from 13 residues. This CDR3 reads CASSFSGMGGYTF. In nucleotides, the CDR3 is TGTGCCAGCAGTTTCTCAGGGATGGGCGGCTACACCTTC.